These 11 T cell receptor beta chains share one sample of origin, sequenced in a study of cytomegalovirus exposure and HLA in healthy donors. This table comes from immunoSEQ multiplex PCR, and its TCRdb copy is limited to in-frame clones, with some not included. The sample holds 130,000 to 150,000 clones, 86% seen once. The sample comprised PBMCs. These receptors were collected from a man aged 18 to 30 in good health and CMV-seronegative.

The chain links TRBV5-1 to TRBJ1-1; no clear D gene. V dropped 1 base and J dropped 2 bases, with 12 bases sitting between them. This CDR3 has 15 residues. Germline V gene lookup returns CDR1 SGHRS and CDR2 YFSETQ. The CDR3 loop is CASSLMWGGNTEAFF. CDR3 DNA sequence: TGCGCCAGCAGCTTGATGTGGGGAGGAAACACTGAAGCTTTCTTT. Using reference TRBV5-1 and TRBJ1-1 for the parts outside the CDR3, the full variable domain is KAGVTQTPRYLIKTRGQQVTLSCSPISGHRSVSWYQQTPGQGLQFLFEYFSETQRNKGNFPGRFSGRQFSNSRSEMNVSTLELGDSALYLCASSLMWGGNTEAFFGQGTRLTVV.

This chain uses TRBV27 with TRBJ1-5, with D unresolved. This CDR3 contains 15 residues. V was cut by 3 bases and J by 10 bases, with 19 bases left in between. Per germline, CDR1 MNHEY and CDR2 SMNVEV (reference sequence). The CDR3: CASSLFGENPSPQHF. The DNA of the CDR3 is TGTGCCAGCAGTTTGTTCGGGGAAAATCCAAGTCCCCAGCATTTT.

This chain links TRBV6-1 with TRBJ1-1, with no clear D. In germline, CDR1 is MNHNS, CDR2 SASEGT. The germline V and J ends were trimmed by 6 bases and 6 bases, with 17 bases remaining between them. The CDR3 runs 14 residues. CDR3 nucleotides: TGTGCCAGCAGGGGAGTGGCTGAGGACCCTGAAGCTTTCTTT. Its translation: CASRGVAEDPEAFF.

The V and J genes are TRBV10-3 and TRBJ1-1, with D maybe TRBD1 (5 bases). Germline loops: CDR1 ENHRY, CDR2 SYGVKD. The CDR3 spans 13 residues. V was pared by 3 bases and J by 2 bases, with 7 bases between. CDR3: CAISDRVNTEAFF. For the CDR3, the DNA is TGTGCCATCAGTGACAGGGTTAACACTGAAGCTTTCTTT.

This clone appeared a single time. The CDR3 reads CASSPRGLGNSPLHF. CDR3 nucleotides: TGTGCCAGTAGTCCCAGGGGGTTGGGGAATTCACCCCTCCACTTT. The chain couples TRBV19 to TRBJ1-6, with 7 positions matching TRBD1. The V gene's germline CDR1 is LNHDA and CDR2 SQIVND (reference sequence). The ends lost 5 bases at V and 7 bases at J; junction bases unmatched: 8. This CDR3 contains 15 residues.

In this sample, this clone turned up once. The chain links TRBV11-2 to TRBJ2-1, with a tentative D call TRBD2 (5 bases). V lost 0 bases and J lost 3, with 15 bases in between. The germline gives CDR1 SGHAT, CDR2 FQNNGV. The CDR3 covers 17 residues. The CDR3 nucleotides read TGTGCCAGCAGCTTAGATCTCGGGGAATTGGGCTACAATGAGCAGTTCTTC. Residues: CASSLDLGELGYNEQFF.

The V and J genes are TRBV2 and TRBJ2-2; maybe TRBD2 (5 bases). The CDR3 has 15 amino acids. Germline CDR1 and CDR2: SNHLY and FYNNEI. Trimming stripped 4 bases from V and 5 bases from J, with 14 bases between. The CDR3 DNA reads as TGTGCCAGCAGTGCGTACGTGTCGGGAACCGGGGAGCTGTTTTTT. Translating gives CASSAYVSGTGELFF.

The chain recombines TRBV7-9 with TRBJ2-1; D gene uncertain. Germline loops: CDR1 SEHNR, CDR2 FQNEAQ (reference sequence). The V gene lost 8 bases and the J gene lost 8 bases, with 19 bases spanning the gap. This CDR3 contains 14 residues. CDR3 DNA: TGTGCCAGCCCCTTGGGCCCCCTGATGGATGAGCAGTTCTTC. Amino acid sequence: CASPLGPLMDEQFF.

CDR3 sequence reads: CASSLPSRSLQETQYF. The CDR3 nucleotides read TGTGCCAGCAGCTTACCTAGCCGATCTCTCCAAGAGACCCAGTACTTC. V is TRBV7-2 and J is TRBJ2-5, with D tentatively TRBD2 (5 bases). V dropped 2 bases and J dropped 1 base, with 14 bases sitting between them. The CDR3 has 16 amino acids. Germline V gene data show CDR1 as SGHTA and CDR2 as FQGNSA.

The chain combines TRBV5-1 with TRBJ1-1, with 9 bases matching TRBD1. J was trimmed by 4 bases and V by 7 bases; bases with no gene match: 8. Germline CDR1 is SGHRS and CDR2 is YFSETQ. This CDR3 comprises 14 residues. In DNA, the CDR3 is TGCGCCAGCCATAGAGACAGGGGGATCACTGAAGCTTTCTTT. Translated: CASHRDRGITEAFF.

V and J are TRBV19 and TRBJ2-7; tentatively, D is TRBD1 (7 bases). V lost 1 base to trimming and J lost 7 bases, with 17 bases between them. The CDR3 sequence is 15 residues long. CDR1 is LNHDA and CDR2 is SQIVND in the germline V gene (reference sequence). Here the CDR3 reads CASSIGPRGVWEQYF. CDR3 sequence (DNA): TGTGCCAGTAGTATAGGGCCCAGGGGGGTGTGGGAGCAGTACTTC.